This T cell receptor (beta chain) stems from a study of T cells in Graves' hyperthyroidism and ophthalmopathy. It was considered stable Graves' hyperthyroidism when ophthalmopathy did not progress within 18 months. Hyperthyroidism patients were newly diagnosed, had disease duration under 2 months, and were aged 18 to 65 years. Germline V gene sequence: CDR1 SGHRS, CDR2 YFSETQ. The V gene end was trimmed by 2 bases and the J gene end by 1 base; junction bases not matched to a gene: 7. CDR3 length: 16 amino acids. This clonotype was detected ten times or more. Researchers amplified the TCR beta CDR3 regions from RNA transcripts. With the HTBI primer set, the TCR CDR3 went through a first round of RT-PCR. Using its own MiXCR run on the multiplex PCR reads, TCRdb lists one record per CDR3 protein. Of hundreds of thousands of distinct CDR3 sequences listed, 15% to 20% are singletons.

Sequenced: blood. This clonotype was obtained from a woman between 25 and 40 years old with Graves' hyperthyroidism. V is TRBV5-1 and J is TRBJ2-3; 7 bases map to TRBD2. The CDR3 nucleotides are TGCGCCAGCAGCTTCCTAGGGGCGGGAGGCACAGATACGCAGTATTTT. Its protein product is CASSFLGAGGTDTQYF.